Listed below are T cell receptor beta chains from one sample, sequenced in a study of T cells after yellow fever vaccination. TCRdb redid the calling of the 5' RACE reads with MiXCR, one entry per CDR3 protein. The sample includes some 390,000 distinct CDR3 sequences, 6.2% of them seen just once. The material was PBMCs, obtained 5 days after the yellow fever booster vaccination. Every receptor here comes from a man aged 25 to 40 who received the YFV17D yellow fever vaccine. CDR3s include the opening cysteine and the closing phenylalanine or tryptophan. Each record gives: J gene, clone size, D gene, V gene, CDR3 DNA, CDR3 protein. A D gene is named only where the DNA matches it firmly. Some rows have no size entry. The others give once, few or many, or a class for an expanded clone.

TRBJ2-3,NA,NA,TRBV23-1,TGCGCCAGCAGGAGCGGGTATTGGAGGGGGGTCACAGATACGCAGTATTTT,CASRSGYWRGVTDTQYF
TRBJ1-5,NA,NA,TRBV10-2,TGCGCCACTAATGTTGGAGTCAGCGGTCAGCCCCAGCATTTT,CATNVGVSGQPQHF
TRBJ2-1,few,NA,TRBV2,TGTGCCAGCAGTGCCCTGGCAGGGTTTTCCTACAATGAGCAGTTCTTC,CASSALAGFSYNEQFF
TRBJ2-7,many,NA,TRBV29-1,TGCAGCGTCTTGACAGGAGCCTCGTGGGAGCAGTACTTC,CSVLTGASWEQYF
TRBJ2-5,NA,TRBD1,TRBV19,TGTGCCAGTAGTCCCCTGGACAGGGGGCCCCAAGAGACCCAGTACTTC,CASSPLDRGPQETQYF
TRBJ1-5,many,NA,TRBV7-9,TGTGCCAGCAGCCCCCTGCCGGGACCGGGCCGGGATCAGCCCCAGCATTTT,CASSPLPGPGRDQPQHF
TRBJ2-3,NA,TRBD2,TRBV20-1,TGCAGTGCGCCGACTAGCGGAACTTCCACAGATACGCAGTATTTT,CSAPTSGTSTDTQYF
TRBJ2-5,NA,NA,TRBV18,TGTGCCAGCTCACCGGGGTTATACCAAGAGACCGAGTACTTC,CASSPGLYQETEYF
TRBJ2-7,NA,NA,TRBV5-1,TGCGCCAGCAGCTTGGGGGGGACCCCCCGAATTTACGAGCAGTACTTC,CASSLGGTPRIYEQYF
TRBJ2-3,NA,NA,TRBV21-1,TGTGCCACCTACGCCACTGGGAGGCTGAACACAGATACGCAGTATTTT,CATYATGRLNTDTQYF
TRBJ2-1,few,NA,TRBV29-1,TGCAGCGTTGCGCCGACGGTCGATGAGCAGTTCTTC,CSVAPTVDEQFF
TRBJ2-1,NA,NA,TRBV6-5,TGTGCCAGCAGTTACTCTAGCGGCTACAATGAGCAGTTCTTC,CASSYSSGYNEQFF
TRBJ2-3,many,NA,TRBV20-1,TGCAGTGCTAGTAACCGAGATACGCAGTATTTT,CSASNRDTQYF
TRBJ2-5,NA,NA,TRBV13,TGTGCCAGCAGCTACCAAACGGGAAACCGGTACTTC,CASSYQTGNRYF
TRBJ2-3,few,TRBD2,TRBV10-3,TGTGCCATCAGAGGTTCGCGGGAGGGCACAGATACGCAGTATTTT,CAIRGSREGTDTQYF
TRBJ1-2,many,NA,TRBV29-1,TGCAGCGCAACCAGTCAGCACTTCTATGGCTACACCTTC,CSATSQHFYGYTF
TRBJ2-2,few,NA,TRBV19,TGTGCCAGTAGTAAGGGGTCGAACACCGGGGAGCTGTTTTTT,CASSKGSNTGELFF
TRBJ2-1,NA,NA,TRBV18,TGTGCCAGCTCACCACCGGTGAGGGGGTCTTCCTACAATGAGCAGTTCTTC,CASSPPVRGSSYNEQFF
TRBJ1-2,few,NA,TRBV5-6,TGTGCCAGCAGCTTGTCCCGTGTTGGCTACACCTTC,CASSLSRVGYTF
TRBJ2-2,few,NA,TRBV19,TGTGCCAGTAGTATTACCACCACCGGGGAGCTGTTTTTT,CASSITTTGELFF
TRBJ2-1,many,TRBD2,TRBV12-3/TRBV12-4,TGTGCCAGCAGCCCTCTAGCGGGAGCGACCTATGAGCAGTTCTTC,CASSPLAGATYEQFF
TRBJ1-6,NA,NA,TRBV4-2,TGTGCCAGCAGCCCTGGGGTGCTCAGCTCCTATAATTCACCCCTCCACTTT,CASSPGVLSSYNSPLHF
TRBJ2-2,few,NA,TRBV12-5,TGTGCTAGTGGTATAGCAGGGTTGGGCACCGGGGAGCTGTTTTTT,CASGIAGLGTGELFF
TRBJ2-1,few,TRBD1,TRBV4-2,TGTGCCAGCAGCCACGGGGACAGGGATGTCAATGAGCAGTTCTTC,CASSHGDRDVNEQFF
TRBJ1-2,few,NA,TRBV30,TGTGCCTGGAGTTACGGAGTCGGCTACACCTTC,CAWSYGVGYTF
TRBJ2-5,NA,NA,TRBV27,TGTGCCAGCAGTTTAGGAGGGGACTGGGGGACCCAGTACTTC,CASSLGGDWGTQYF
TRBJ1-1,many,NA,TRBV12-3/TRBV12-4,TGTGCCAGCAGTTTAAACGGGATACAAGCTTTCTTT,CASSLNGIQAFF